A selection of T cell receptor beta chains follows, all from one sample in a study of Ad26.COV2.S vaccination and SARS-CoV-2 variants. The method was immunoSEQ multiplex PCR; TCRdb's version includes in-frame clones alone and lacks a portion of them. The table includes hundreds of thousands of clones, 80% to 90% detected once. The starting material was peripheral blood, obtained in a trial of Ad26.COV2.S vaccine versus placebo. The receptors were sampled from a person between 18 and 60 years old who received the Ad26.COV2.S COVID-19 vaccine or a placebo. Each CDR3 is given with its conserved first and last residue.

j_call	v_call	cdr3_aa
TRBJ1-2	TRBV6-2/TRBV6-3	CASSLEGYGYTF
TRBJ1-1	TRBV7-9	CASSQTGGNTEAFF
TRBJ1-6	TRBV19	CASSIAGGGSYNSPLHF
TRBJ1-3	TRBV5-6	CASSLSQGVRQSTIYF
TRBJ1-5	TRBV27	CASRGRGGNQPQHF
TRBJ1-2	TRBV3-1/TRBV3-2	CASMGPLNYGYTF
TRBJ2-3	TRBV29-1	CSAGDRGLADTQYF
TRBJ2-3	TRBV7-2	CASSPGQGGSDTQYF
TRBJ2-2	TRBV2	CASSGLENTGELFF
TRBJ1-5	TRBV10-3	CAISDTGYNQPQHF
TRBJ2-5	TRBV30	CAWSGGQALETQYF
TRBJ1-6	TRBV25-1	CASSRQGTSPLHF
TRBJ2-1	TRBV6-2/TRBV6-3	CASSLPGLPWNEQFF
TRBJ2-7	TRBV19	CASSIARGPYEQYF
TRBJ2-1	TRBV10-3	CAISESTGGSYNEQFF
TRBJ2-7	TRBV5-1	CASSLISGPTYEQYF
TRBJ2-1	TRBV21-1	CARRNEQFF
TRBJ2-7	TRBV18	CASSGVYGDEQYF
TRBJ2-2	TRBV6-2/TRBV6-3	CASSSSGTGETGELFF
TRBJ2-1	TRBV11-2	CASSLQRERGNEQFF
TRBJ1-2	TRBV30	CAWSLSGALHANYGYTF
TRBJ1-5	TRBV6-6	CASSWGGQPQHF
TRBJ2-5	TRBV30	CAWRTGAKETQYF
TRBJ2-5	TRBV30	CAWSVKGGETQYF
TRBJ2-7	TRBV27	CASSLSKGSEQYF
TRBJ2-7	TRBV6-6	CASSYSSDNYEQYF
TRBJ2-5	TRBV3-1/TRBV3-2	CASSHAAGGEETQYF
TRBJ2-7	TRBV19	CASSTSQNTYEQYF
TRBJ1-4	TRBV6-6	CASKGGAANEKLFF
TRBJ2-7	TRBV10-3	CAISESQGTAYEQYF
TRBJ2-6	TRBV9	CASQHSGGPGSGANVLTF
TRBJ1-6	TRBV13	CASSLGQGGHPTNSPLHF
TRBJ1-4	TRBV30	CALTVLGEKLFF
TRBJ1-5	TRBV24-1	CATSDPWGPQHF
TRBJ1-4	TRBV24-1	CATLAAIEKLFF
TRBJ2-7	TRBV7-2	CASSLRVGVEQYF
TRBJ1-6	TRBV6-1	CASSEAQFYNSPLHF
TRBJ2-4	TRBV5-1	CASSSTTGANIQYF
TRBJ2-2	TRBV7-3	CASSPGTGELFF
TRBJ2-2	TRBV5-1	CASITDGGELFF
TRBJ1-6	TRBV6-1	CASSEGGGAGNSPLHF
TRBJ2-5	TRBV11-2	CASARGGQETQYF
TRBJ2-7	TRBV12-3/TRBV12-4	CASTIRGTYEQYF
TRBJ1-2	TRBV15	CATSREIGGRRESGGYTF
TRBJ2-5	TRBV3-1/TRBV3-2	CASSQGVQETQYF
TRBJ2-7	TRBV29-1	CSAKQGNEQYF
TRBJ2-7	TRBV11-2	CASSRSPQSEQYF
TRBJ2-1	TRBV19	CASKPSGRDEQFF
TRBJ2-7	TRBV23-1	CASSQTGREQYF
TRBJ2-7	TRBV27	CASSLGRSYEQYF
TRBJ2-2	TRBV24-1	CATSDLPGTSKGTGELFF
TRBJ2-1	TRBV27	CASGTGNDEQFF
TRBJ2-7	TRBV25-1	CASSDSGQGPGQYF
TRBJ2-7	TRBV5-1	CASSIGQDGYEQYF
TRBJ2-1	TRBV5-8	CASSFTGRSYNEQFF
TRBJ2-7	TRBV7-6	CASSDPGTGRLGQYF
TRBJ1-3	TRBV10-3	CAISESGPNSSGNTIYF
TRBJ2-1	TRBV2	CASSEENQGSSYNEQFF
TRBJ2-7	TRBV2	CASSGTGGEQYF
TRBJ1-4	TRBV11-2	CASSSGQGARKLFF